Given below is one T cell receptor (beta chain) in context. The sample is drawn from a study of blood T cell repertoires in COVID-19. Study overall: From the United States, Italy and Spain came samples of acute and convalescent COVID-19. From T cells, B-cell-depleted T cells, or PBMCs came the material, which was cDNA or gDNA.

Authors' data handling: Amplification of reference gene primers was used by the study to estimate nucleated cell counts. Assay: immunoSEQ multiplex PCR; the TCRdb copy retains only in-frame clones and omits some. The D gene and trimming were derived from the DNA, and the V and J assignments and clone size from that table. Among 95,000 to 150,000 clones listed, approximately 83% were seen once. The germline V gene encodes CDR1 SGHRS and CDR2 YFSETQ. V lost 1 base and J 4 bases, leaving 14 bases between the germline ends. This CDR3 has 16 residues. The receptor was derived from a man between 60 and 75 years old with acute or convalescent COVID-19. This rearrangement joins TRBV5-1 to TRBJ2-2; possibly TRBD1 for D (6 bases). The specimen sequenced was peripheral blood. CDR3 DNA: TGCGCCAGCAGCTTGCAGGGGAATCTGGGCACCGGGGAGCTGTTTTTT. Residues: CASSLQGNLGTGELFF.